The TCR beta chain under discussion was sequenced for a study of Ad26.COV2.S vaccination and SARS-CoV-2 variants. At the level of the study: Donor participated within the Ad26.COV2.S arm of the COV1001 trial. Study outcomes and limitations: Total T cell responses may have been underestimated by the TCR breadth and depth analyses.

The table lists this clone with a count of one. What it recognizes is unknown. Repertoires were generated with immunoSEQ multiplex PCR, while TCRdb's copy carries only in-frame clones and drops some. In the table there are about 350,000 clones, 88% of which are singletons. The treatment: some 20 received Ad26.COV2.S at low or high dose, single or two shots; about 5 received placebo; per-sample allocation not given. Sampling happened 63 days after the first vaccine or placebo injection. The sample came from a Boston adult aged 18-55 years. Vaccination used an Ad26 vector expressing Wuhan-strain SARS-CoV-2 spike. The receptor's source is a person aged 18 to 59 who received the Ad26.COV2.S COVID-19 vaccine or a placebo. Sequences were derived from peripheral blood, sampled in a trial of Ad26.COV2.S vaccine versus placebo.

The CDR3 reads CASSFHDRVGRNEQFF. In DNA form, the CDR3 reads TGTGCCAGCAGCTTCCACGACAGGGTCGGTCGCAATGAGCAGTTCTTC. The V and J genes are TRBV11-2 and TRBJ2-1; 7 nucleotides match TRBD1. The CDR3 has 16 residues. V was clipped by 3 bases and J by 6 bases; unmatched bases: 11. The germline V gene has CDR1 SGHAT and CDR2 FQNNGV.